This entry lists 16 T cell receptor beta chains sequenced from one sample in a study of human T cells and chemical hapten exposure. TCRdb independently ran MiXCR on the RACE reads; one entry per CDR3 protein. Of under 300,000 distinct CDR3 sequences in the sample, over 7.5% are singletons; the top ten hold approximately 1.2%. Time point defined: pre-sensitization, week 0. The treatment was: therapeutic diphenylcyclopropenone sensitization with weekly scalp DPC. This specimen was whole blood, taken in connection with sensitization to the hapten diphenylcyclopropenone (DPC). Source of these receptors: a young man with alopecia areata. Some clones in this sample may be carry-over from other donors' samples.

This clonotype was detected a few times. This chain links TRBV7-9 with TRBJ2-6; the D is unclear. Germline V gene data show CDR1 as SEHNR and CDR2 as FQNEAQ (reference sequence). The CDR3 is 16 residues long. V lost 2 bases and J 1 base, leaving 9 bases between the germline ends. DNA for the CDR3: TGTGCCAGCAGCTTAACTCCGGTTTCTGGGGCCAACGTCCTGACTTTC. Its protein is CASSLTPVSGANVLTF.

This sequence joins TRBV6-6 and TRBJ1-2; the D gene is possibly TRBD1 (5 bases). The CDR3 contains 15 residues. The germline V gene has CDR1 MNHNY and CDR2 SVGAGI (reference sequence). Trimming pared 0 bases from V and 6 bases from J, leaving 14 bases between. CDR3 nucleotides: TGTGCCAGCAGTTACTCGTTAAGCAGGGACGATGGCTACACCTTC. It encodes CASSYSLSRDDGYTF.

This clonotype appeared a few times. The rearrangement joins TRBV6-1 to TRBJ2-5, with a tentative D call TRBD1 (6 bases). With 1 base removed from V and 1 base from J, the gap between germline ends came to 10 bases. The CDR3 is 15 amino acids. Germline CDR1 is MNHNS and CDR2 is SASEGT. CDR3 in DNA: TGTGCCAGCAGTGAAGTCGGACAGTCCCAAGAGACCCAGTACTTC. Translated, it gives CASSEVGQSQETQYF.

V and J are TRBV12-5 and TRBJ1-5; D gene uncertain. This CDR3 spans 11 amino acids. Germline CDR1 LGHNT, CDR2 FRNRAP. The V and J ends lost 6 bases and 7 bases respectively, with 7 bases between them. CDR3 amino acids: CASGQVQPQHF. CDR3 coding DNA: TGTGCTAGTGGCCAAGTGCAGCCCCAGCATTTT. Supplemented by reference TRBV12-5 and TRBJ1-5, the full variable domain reads DARVTQTPRHKVTEMGQEVTMRCQPILGHNTVFWYRQTMMQGLELLAYFRNRAPLDDSGMPKDRFSAEMPDATLATLKIQPSEPRDSAVYFCASGQVQPQHFGDGTRLSIL.

This clonotype was counted between two and nine times. Given a much more abundant clone one base away, this may be a read error. The V call is TRBV20-1, the J call TRBJ2-3, with 9 bases matching TRBD1. The CDR3 is made up of 14 amino acids. Germline V lookup: CDR1 DFQATT, CDR2 SNEGSKA (reference sequence). Trimming took 7 bases from V and 4 from J; bases not matched to a gene: 9. CDR3 sequence (DNA): TGCAGTGTTACGGGACAGGGAAAGGCAGATACGCAGTATTTT. It yields the protein CSVTGQGKADTQYF.

This clonotype was picked up many times. This chain links TRBV12-3 or TRBV12-4 with TRBJ2-3, with a possible D match to TRBD2 (5 bases). Deletions cut 3 bases from V and 3 bases from J, with 7 bases between. The CDR3 runs 13 residues. CDR3 sequence reads: CASSFRGTDTQYF. CDR3 nucleotides: TGTGCCAGCAGTTTCCGCGGGACAGATACGCAGTATTTT.

This clonotype came up many times. J is TRBJ2-3 and V is TRBV6-2 or TRBV6-3, with D perhaps TRBD1 (6 bases). The ends were cut back, 3 bases at V and 2 bases at J, with 15 bases in the middle. The CDR3 consists of 16 residues. Germline V CDR1 and CDR2: MNHEY, SVGEGT. CDR3 loop: CASSYPSDSYTDTQYF. In nucleotides, the CDR3 is TGTGCCAGCAGTTATCCCTCGGACAGCTACACAGATACGCAGTATTTT.

This clonotype was seen more than once but under ten times. The DNA of the CDR3 is TGTGCCAGCAGTTTTTGGGAGCAAGAGACCCAGTACTTC. Protein: CASSFWEQETQYF. The chain joins TRBV12-3 or TRBV12-4 to TRBJ2-5; D is possibly TRBD2 (5 bases). The germline V and J ends were trimmed by 3 bases and 2 bases, with 7 bases remaining between them. The CDR3 consists of 13 residues.

A few counts support this clonotype. The V and J genes are TRBV5-1 and TRBJ2-1, with TRBD2 matching over 13 bases. With V trimmed by 5 bases and J by 3 bases, 8 bases remained unmatched. The CDR3 runs 17 residues. CDR1 and CDR2 from the germline V gene are SGHRS and YFSETQ. CDR3 sequence reads: CASSQRLAGGLYNEQFF. The CDR3 region has the DNA TGCGCCAGCAGTCAGAGACTAGCGGGGGGACTCTACAATGAGCAGTTCTTC.

V and J are TRBV2 and TRBJ1-6; 7 positions agree with TRBD1. Per germline, CDR1 SNHLY and CDR2 FYNNEI. J was trimmed by 7 bases and V by 4 bases; bases with no gene match: 13. This CDR3 has 17 residues. This CDR3 reads CASSVGGRTRTNSPLHF. The CDR3 DNA reads TGTGCCAGCAGTGTAGGGGGCAGGACACGAACGAATTCACCCCTCCACTTT.

This clonotype turned up a few times. V gene TRBV5-1 combines with J gene TRBJ1-5; D is ambiguous. CDR1 and CDR2 (germline): SGHRS, YFSETQ. This CDR3 has 15 amino acids. The germline V and J ends were trimmed by 0 bases and 0 bases, with 7 bases remaining between them. The CDR3 spells CASSLGTHSNQPQHF. CDR3 DNA: TGCGCCAGCAGCTTGGGGACTCATAGCAATCAGCCCCAGCATTTT.

J is TRBJ2-1 and V is TRBV20-1, with D perhaps TRBD1 or TRBD2 (5 bases each). The V end lost 3 bases, the J end lost 5 bases, and 5 bases lay between the germline ends. Germline assignment: CDR1 DFQATT and CDR2 SNEGSKA (reference sequence). This CDR3 has 11 residues. The CDR3 bases are TGCAGTGCTAGGGGGGACAATGAGCAGTTCTTC. Translated, it gives CSARGDNEQFF.

This clonotype was recorded a few times. The V call is TRBV29-1, the J call TRBJ1-1, with unresolved D. The V end lost 4 bases, the J end lost 1 base, and 16 bases lay between the germline ends. The CDR3 is made up of 15 amino acids. CDR1 SQVTM and CDR2 ANQGSEA come from the germline V gene. This chain's CDR3 is CSVVVIRLGNTEAFF. The CDR3 DNA reads as TGCAGCGTTGTCGTGATCCGGTTGGGGAACACTGAAGCTTTCTTT.

This clonotype has a count of ten or more. The chain joins TRBV7-9 to TRBJ1-3; weak D call: TRBD1 (6 bases). The V and J ends lost 5 bases and 1 base respectively, with 12 bases between them. From germline, CDR1 is SEHNR and CDR2 FQNEAQ (reference sequence). There are 15 residues in the CDR3. The CDR3 spells CASSPRTASGNTIYF. CDR3 nucleotide sequence: TGTGCCAGCAGCCCGAGGACAGCGTCTGGAAACACCATATATTTT.

This clonotype was counted between two and nine times. The chain is built from TRBV5-1 and TRBJ1-1, with D hard to call. The length of the CDR3 is 14 residues. The ends were cut back, 5 bases at V and 0 bases at J, with 11 bases in the middle. Per the germline V gene, CDR1 is SGHRS and CDR2 is YFSETQ. CDR3 nucleotides: TGCGCCAGCAGGGAGGCTTCTATGAACACTGAAGCTTTCTTT. Translating gives CASREASMNTEAFF.

V is TRBV24-1 and J is TRBJ2-3; possibly TRBD1 for D (5 bases). V was cut by 5 bases and J by 4 bases, with 9 bases left in between. Germline loops: CDR1 KGHDR, CDR2 SFDVKD. The CDR3 is 13 residues long. The CDR3 nucleotides are TGTGCCACCAGTGTCCCAGGGTCAGATACGCAGTATTTT. Translating it yields CATSVPGSDTQYF.